This is a list of T cell receptor beta chains from one sample in a study of shared clonotypes between healthy human individuals. Assay used: immunoSEQ multiplex PCR; TCRdb lists only in-frame clones, some missing. The data contain 1.6 million or so clones, 96% of them singletons. The sequencing input was naive CD4+ T cells sorted from blood. These receptors originate from a man younger than 40 in good health. Each CDR3 is given with its conserved first and last residue. D genes are given only for firm matches. Size is omitted from some rows. Given values are once, few, many or a class for expanded clones.

d_gene	j_gene	v_gene	abundance	CDR3aa	CDR3nt
TRBD1	TRBJ2-3	TRBV4-3	.	CASSLRDRGDTQYF	TGCGCCAGCAGCCTCCGGGACAGGGGAGATACGCAGTATTTT
TRBD1	TRBJ2-2	TRBV4-1	once	CASSHPTGDPGELFF	TGCGCCAGCAGCCACCCGACAGGGGATCCCGGGGAGCTGTTTTTT
.	TRBJ2-7	TRBV19	.	CASAYGVSYEQYF	TGTGCCAGTGCCTATGGTGTCTCCTACGAGCAGTACTTC
.	TRBJ2-7	TRBV18	.	CASSPGHRSSYEQYF	TGTGCCAGCTCCCCGGGACATAGGAGCTCCTACGAGCAGTACTTC
.	TRBJ2-7	TRBV9	.	CASSVGQVPGEQYF	TGTGCCAGCAGCGTCGGCCAGGTCCCGGGGGAGCAGTACTTC
TRBD2	TRBJ2-1	TRBV7-8	.	CASSKIAGLYNEQFF	TGTGCCAGCAGCAAAATAGCGGGACTCTACAATGAGCAGTTCTTC
.	TRBJ1-1	TRBV4-3	.	CASSQQGEDTEAFF	TGCGCCAGCAGCCAGCAGGGCGAGGACACTGAAGCTTTCTTT
TRBD1	TRBJ2-7	TRBV5-4	.	CASSSGQGSSYEQYF	TGTGCCAGCAGCTCGGGACAGGGAAGCTCCTACGAGCAGTACTTC
.	TRBJ2-7	TRBV28	.	CASSLSFQQYF	TGTGCCAGCAGTTTATCCTTCCAGCAGTACTTC
TRBD2	TRBJ2-1	TRBV10-3	.	CAIRAGEGDNEQFF	TGTGCCATCAGAGCGGGGGAGGGAGACAATGAGCAGTTCTTC
.	TRBJ1-1	TRBV27	once	CASSGLPGRDTEAFF	TGTGCCAGCAGCGGGCTCCCGGGACGGGACACTGAAGCTTTCTTT
.	TRBJ2-2	TRBV21-1	once	CASSKSRTSGRAGYGELFF	TGTGCCAGCAGCAAATCCCGGACTAGCGGGAGGGCCGGTTATGGGGAGCTGTTTTTT
.	TRBJ2-5	TRBV5-4	once	CASSLAGYAQETQYF	TGTGCCAGCAGCTTGGCCGGGTATGCCCAAGAGACCCAGTACTTC
.	TRBJ1-5	TRBV5-4	.	CASSLDMQGPEPQHF	TGTGCCAGCAGCTTGGACATGCAGGGTCCCGAGCCCCAGCATTTT
TRBD1	TRBJ2-7	TRBV28	.	CASSFPDRAPTHEQYF	TGTGCCAGCAGTTTCCCAGACAGGGCTCCTACCCACGAGCAGTACTTC
TRBD2	TRBJ2-4	TRBV7-2	.	CASSLELLAGVGRSYF	TGTGCCAGCAGCTTGGAACTACTAGCGGGAGTTGGAAGGTCGTACTTC
TRBD2	TRBJ2-2	TRBV4-1	.	CASSLPAGEYTGELFF	TGCGCCAGCAGCCTGCCAGCGGGAGAATACACCGGGGAGCTGTTTTTT
.	TRBJ2-7	TRBV29-1	.	CSVEGRWGYEQYF	TGCAGCGTTGAAGGTCGTTGGGGATACGAGCAGTACTTC
.	TRBJ1-1	TRBV28	.	CASSSSTEAFF	TGTGCCAGCAGTTCAAGCACTGAAGCTTTCTTT
.	TRBJ1-5	TRBV18	once	CASSPTGGDQPQHF	TGTGCCAGCTCACCAACGGGGGGGGATCAGCCCCAGCATTTT
TRBD2	TRBJ2-5	TRBV5-1	.	CASSQASGSGETQYF	TGCGCCAGCAGTCAAGCGAGCGGGAGCGGGGAGACCCAGTACTTC
.	TRBJ1-5	TRBV5-6	.	CASSLSGGISNQPQHF	TGTGCCAGCAGCTTGAGTGGGGGCATCAGCAATCAGCCCCAGCATTTT
.	TRBJ2-2	TRBV19	.	CASSMGPNTGELFF	TGTGCCAGTAGTATGGGGCCGAACACCGGGGAGCTGTTTTTT
TRBD1	TRBJ1-1	TRBV25-1	.	CASLRQGQLNTEAFF	TGTGCCAGCTTAAGACAGGGCCAATTGAACACTGAAGCTTTCTTT
.	TRBJ2-3	TRBV9	.	CASSVVARSTDTQYF	TGTGCCAGCAGCGTAGTGGCTAGAAGCACAGATACGCAGTATTTT
TRBD1	TRBJ2-7	TRBV7-2	.	CASSQGTGVSYEQYF	TGTGCCAGCAGCCAAGGGACAGGAGTCTCCTACGAGCAGTACTTC
TRBD2	TRBJ2-1	TRBV28	.	CASTRLAGRYEQFF	TGTGCCAGCACCCGACTAGCGGGCCGCTATGAGCAGTTCTTC
TRBD1	TRBJ2-1	TRBV18	.	CASSEPGQGVPYNEQFF	TGTGCCAGCTCAGAACCGGGACAGGGAGTTCCCTACAATGAGCAGTTCTTC
TRBD2	TRBJ2-3	TRBV5-4	.	CASSPATSGTDTQYF	TGTGCCAGCAGCCCAGCGACTAGCGGCACAGATACGCAGTATTTT
.	TRBJ2-3	TRBV29-1	.	CSVGGTDTQYF	TGCAGCGTGGGAGGCACAGATACGCAGTATTTT
.	TRBJ1-2	TRBV7-3	.	CASSLKALGSQARGSNYGYTF	TGTGCCAGCAGCTTAAAGGCTTTGGGGTCACAGGCCCGTGGGTCTAACTATGGCTACACCTTC